This entry concerns a single TCR beta chain. No antigen is known for it. Within one base of it there is no much larger clone, and no base qualities were kept. The library was obtained by the immunoSEQ multiplex PCR assay. This immuneACCESS table, as held by TCRdb, lists in-frame sequences with V and J called but not all clones. Of the missing ones, under half trace to an unresolved V gene in checked studies; the others have no known cause. The sample table records about 110,000 clones; approximately 84% of these occur just once. 6% to 8% of the sample rests with the top ten. The sample is drawn from a study of control samples from healthy donors and cancer patients (TCRdb year 2020). This clonotype was sampled from a man younger than 30 in good health. The sample taken for sequencing was blood.

This receptor carries the CDR3 CASSPRGDGIYSSYNEQFF. In nucleotide form, the sequence is TGTGCCAGCAGCCCCCGAGGGGACGGAATTTACAGCTCCTACAATGAGCAGTTCTTC. The chain uses TRBV7-6 and TRBJ2-1; the D call is tentative, TRBD1 or TRBD2, as each matches 5 bases. V gives up 5 bases and J gives up 0 bases, and the segment between their germline ends measures 23 bases. Spanning cysteine to phenylalanine, the CDR3 consists of 19 amino acids. Solely the CDR3 DNA is kept, with 57 bases framed from the first base. The germline V gene specifies SGHVS as CDR1 and FNYEAQ as CDR2.